This T cell receptor beta chain was obtained from a study of STAT5B mutations in CD4+ large granular lymphocyte leukemia. This clone has only a few counts. Its antigen remains unidentified. Study-level findings and limits: Compared with healthy controls (2/35), patient top clones favored TRBV06 (8/27).

This CDR3 has 17 residues. CDR1 KGHSH and CDR2 LQKENI come from the germline V gene. Trimming cost V 3 bases and J 1 base; bases outside gene matches: 10. The method was immunoSEQ multiplex PCR; TCRdb's version includes in-frame clones alone and lacks a portion of them. The sample includes approximately 34,000 clones, about 71% of them seen just once. Input material: CD4+ T cells from blood buffy coats. This sequence was found in a human donor in good health. This chain uses TRBV18 with TRBJ2-7; 9 nucleotides align to TRBD2. CDR3 DNA sequence: TGTGCCAGCTCACCTCCCGTTGGTAGCGGGGGATCCTACGAGCAGTACTTC. Translating gives CASSPPVGSGGSYEQYF.